What follows are 8 T cell receptor beta chains derived from one specimen sequenced in a study of metastatic and nonmetastatic thyroid tumors. Patients were all untreated before their thyroid surgery. Via MiXCR, TCRdb re-called the PCR reads. The sample lists some 19,000 clones; around 21% were seen once. Specimen: blood. These receptors were collected from a female donor with papillary thyroid cancer or a benign thyroid nodule (not recorded which). Some clones in this sample may be carry-over from other donors' samples.

Only a few counts were recorded for this clone. The chain links TRBV15 to TRBJ2-7, with 9 bases lining up with TRBD2. The V segment lost 0 bases and the J segment 3 bases; nucleotides outside the gene matches: 6. Germline loops: CDR1 LNHNV, CDR2 YYDKDF (reference sequence). The CDR3 consists of 16 residues. The CDR3 reads CATSRDRGTSCYEQYF. CDR3 DNA sequence: TGTGCCACCAGCAGAGATCGTGGGACTAGCTGCTACGAGCAGTACTTC. The full variable domain, with the rest looked up from reference TRBV15 and TRBJ2-7, is DAMVIQNPRYQVTQFGKPVTLSCSQTLNHNVMYWYQQKSSQAPKLLFHYYDKDFNNEADTPDNFQSRRPNTSFCFLDIRSPGLGDTAMYLCATSRDRGTSCYEQYFGPGTRLTVT.

This clone was seen ten or more times. J is TRBJ1-1 and V is TRBV7-6; unclear D gene. The length of the CDR3 is 13 residues. Trimming stripped 2 bases from V and 1 base from J, with 5 bases between. Germline V gene lookup returns CDR1 SGHVS and CDR2 FNYEAQ. The CDR3 reads CASSLFQNTEAFF. DNA for the CDR3: TGTGCCAGCAGCTTATTCCAGAACACTGAAGCTTTCTTT. The full variable domain, in which reference TRBV7-6 and TRBJ1-1 provide the parts outside the CDR3, is GAGVSQSPRYKVTKRGQDVALRCDPISGHVSLYWYRQALGQGPEFLTYFNYEAQQDKSGLPNDRFSAERPEGSISTLTIQRTEQRDSAMYRCASSLFQNTEAFFGQGTRLTVV.

Comment on this clone: At one end, the junction sequence differs from germline, possibly due to a read error. The chain carries TRBV4-1 and TRBJ2-7, with a weak D call TRBD2 (6 bases). Germline assignment: CDR1 MGHRA and CDR2 YSYEKL. The CDR3 is made up of 21 amino acids. CDR3 sequence reads: CASSQEGGAWASQSKAYEQYF. CDR3 nucleotide sequence: TGCGCCAGCAGCCAAGAAGGAGGGGCTTGGGCGTCTCAGAGCAAGGCCTACGAGCAGTACTTT.

Within the sample, this clone is medium-sized. The chain uses TRBV10-2 and TRBJ2-7; D is uncertain. V was clipped by 6 bases and J by 3 bases, with 12 bases between them. Germline CDR1 reads WSHSY; CDR2 reads SAAADI. The CDR3 extends over 13 amino acids. As DNA, the CDR3 is TGCGCCAGCAGGGACCAATCCCACTACGAGCAGTACTTC. Protein: CASRDQSHYEQYF.

The V and J genes are TRBV11-2 and TRBJ2-1, with TRBD2 identical over 9 bases. This CDR3 is built from 16 residues. Unmatched junction bases numbered 7, after V lost 3 bases and J lost 4 bases. Per germline, CDR1 SGHAT and CDR2 FQNNGV. CDR3 loop: CASSFLGLALYNEQFF. Written as DNA, the CDR3 is TGTGCCAGCAGCTTCCTCGGACTAGCGTTATACAATGAGCAGTTCTTC.

This clone was recorded many times. The V and J genes are TRBV20-1 and TRBJ2-7, with TRBD2 matching 9 bases. This CDR3 spans 12 amino acids. J gave up 3 bases and V 4 bases, and 1 base lay outside the gene matches. CDR1 and CDR2 from the germline V gene are DFQATT and SNEGSKA (reference sequence). Written as DNA, the CDR3 is TGCAGTGCTACTAGCGGGGACTACGAGCAGTACTTC. Translating gives CSATSGDYEQYF.

Details on this clone: At one of its ends the junction is not consistent with the germline gene, which may arise from a read error. The rearrangement uses TRBV5-1 and TRBJ2-7; tentative D call: TRBD2 (6 bases). The CDR3 runs to 16 residues. The germline V gene has CDR1 SGHRS and CDR2 YFSETQ. The CDR3 reads CASSSGWTIGAYEQYF. For the CDR3, the DNA is TGCGCCAGCAGCTCCGGCTGGACTATCGGAGCCTACGAGCAATACTTC.

Here the CDR3 reads CASRLIANNSPLHF. The CDR3 DNA sequence: TGCGCCAGCAGGTTGATAGCGAATAATTCACCCCTCCACTTT. The chain links TRBV5-1 to TRBJ1-6; no definite D call. Germline-derived CDR1 and CDR2 are SGHRS and YFSETQ. Deletions cut 5 bases from V and 5 bases from J, with 11 bases between. The CDR3 contains 14 residues.